This is a list of T cell receptor beta chains from one sample in a study of identical twins. MiXCR was run by TCRdb on the 5' RACE reads, yielding one entry per CDR3 protein. The data show roughly 690,000 distinct CDR3 sequences, 6% to 6.5% seen once. The sample comprised naive T cells sorted from blood. The origin of the receptors is a man aged 18 to 29 in good health. Both conserved end residues are part of each CDR3. The D gene is left open where the match is weak. Part of the rows lack a size; the others show once, few, many or a class for expanded clones.

>TRBJ2-7|TRBV7-2|NA|many
CASSLATPYEQYF
TGTGCCAGCAGCTTAGCTACTCCCTACGAGCAGTACTTC
>TRBJ1-1|TRBV29-1|NA|many
CSVNRLNTEAFF
TGCAGCGTAAACAGGTTGAACACTGAAGCTTTCTTT
>TRBJ2-4|TRBV5-6|NA|once
CASSLTQGEGKNIQYF
TGTGCCAGCAGCTTGACGCAGGGAGAGGGCAAAAACATTCAGTACTTC
>TRBJ2-5|TRBV12-3/TRBV12-4|NA|few
CASSFFASVYQETQYF
TGTGCCAGCAGTTTTTTTGCTAGCGTGTACCAAGAGACCCAGTACTTC
>TRBJ2-3|TRBV24-1|NA|many
CATNSWSTDTQYF
TGTGCCACCAACTCGTGGAGCACAGATACGCAGTATTTT
>TRBJ2-1|TRBV7-9|NA|many
CASSLKGSEQFF
TGTGCCAGCAGCTTAAAGGGGAGTGAGCAGTTCTTC
>TRBJ1-6|TRBV10-3|TRBD1|NA
CATAGTDNNSPLHF
TGTGCCACGGCAGGGACAGACAATAATTCACCCCTCCACTTT
>TRBJ2-5|TRBV5-1|TRBD2|NA
CASSLERPSGKETQYF
TGCGCCAGCAGCTTGGAGAGGCCTAGCGGTAAAGAGACCCAGTACTTC
>TRBJ1-2|TRBV29-1|NA|many
CSVGVREGYGYTF
TGCAGCGTTGGGGTCAGGGAAGGCTATGGCTACACCTTC
>TRBJ1-4|TRBV2|TRBD1|few
CASSGDRADEKLFF
TGTGCCAGCAGTGGGGACAGGGCGGATGAAAAACTGTTTTTT
>TRBJ2-2|TRBV20-1|TRBD2|few
CSASGTSYTGELFF
TGCAGTGCTTCCGGGACTAGTTACACCGGGGAGCTGTTTTTT
>TRBJ1-5|TRBV12-3/TRBV12-4|TRBD1|many
CASTPGQGAGQPQHF
TGTGCCAGCACTCCGGGACAGGGGGCCGGTCAGCCCCAGCATTTT
>TRBJ2-1|TRBV4-1|NA|many
CASSRDLFIEGGNEQFF
TGCGCCAGCAGCCGGGACCTCTTTATAGAGGGAGGCAATGAGCAGTTCTTC
>TRBJ1-1|TRBV12-3/TRBV12-4|NA|many
CASSIKMNTEAFF
TGTGCCAGCAGTATTAAAATGAACACTGAAGCTTTCTTT
>TRBJ2-2|TRBV7-2|NA|many
CASSPLGARGAGELFF
TGTGCCAGCAGCCCCCTCGGCGCTAGGGGTGCCGGGGAGCTGTTTTTT
>TRBJ2-5|TRBV5-1|NA|NA
CASSLVAGKETQYF
TGCGCCAGCAGCTTGGTGGCTGGAAAAGAGACCCAGTACTTC
>TRBJ2-1|TRBV9|TRBD2|NA
CASSPGTRVYNEQFF
TGTGCCAGCAGTCCCGGGACTAGGGTATACAATGAGCAGTTCTTC
>TRBJ2-6|TRBV11-1|TRBD1|few
CASSLASPRTGLGSSGANVLTF
TGTGCCAGCAGCTTAGCTTCACCACGGACAGGGTTGGGCTCATCTGGGGCCAACGTCCTGACTTTC
>TRBJ2-6|TRBV11-2|NA|few
CASSLVLAPKKTSSGANVLTF
TGTGCCAGCAGCTTAGTTCTGGCACCAAAAAAAACGTCCTCTGGGGCCAACGTCCTGACTTTC
>TRBJ1-2|TRBV5-5|NA|many
CASSLAFGQDFRSYTF
TGTGCCAGCAGCTTGGCCTTCGGGCAGGACTTTCGCAGCTACACCTTC
>TRBJ1-3|TRBV21-1|NA|many
CASSKDPGLYLGNTIYF
TGTGCCAGCAGCAAAGATCCCGGACTCTACCTCGGAAACACCATATATTTT
>TRBJ2-7|TRBV6-2/TRBV6-3|TRBD2|many
CASSGVGGSEQYF
TGTGCCAGCAGTGGCGTCGGGGGGTCCGAGCAGTACTTC
>TRBJ2-2|TRBV20-1|NA|NA
CSASILDNTGELFF
TGCAGTGCTAGTATACTAGACAACACCGGGGAGCTGTTTTTT
>TRBJ2-7|TRBV20-1|NA|many
CSARAVNAYEQYF
TGCAGTGCTAGAGCTGTCAATGCCTACGAGCAGTACTTC
>TRBJ2-1|TRBV5-1|TRBD2|many
CASSLRTSGRKNNEQFF
TGCGCCAGCAGCTTGAGGACTAGCGGGAGGAAAAACAATGAGCAGTTCTTC
>TRBJ2-1|TRBV3-1|NA|many
CASSQGTISEQFF
TGTGCCAGCAGCCAAGGGACTATTAGTGAGCAGTTCTTC
>TRBJ1-2|TRBV15|NA|NA
CATSRDIVSGPYGYTF
TGTGCCACCAGCAGAGATATCGTCTCAGGGCCCTATGGCTACACCTTC
>TRBJ2-1|TRBV29-1|NA|few
CSVHGRSSYNEQFF
TGCAGCGTCCACGGCCGGAGCTCCTACAATGAGCAGTTCTTC
>TRBJ1-2|TRBV27|NA|NA
CASSNQGIYGYTF
TGTGCCAGCAGTAACCAGGGGATATATGGCTACACCTTC
>TRBJ2-5|TRBV10-2|TRBD2|NA
CASGLAGETQYF
TGCGCCAGCGGGCTAGCGGGAGAGACCCAGTACTTC
>TRBJ1-2|TRBV5-1|NA|many
CASSLGQHEGYTF
TGCGCCAGCAGCTTGGGCCAGCATGAAGGCTACACCTTC
>TRBJ2-2|TRBV29-1|NA|many
CSAGGTAGGELFF
TGCAGCGCCGGTGGGACGGCCGGCGGGGAGCTGTTTTTT
>TRBJ2-7|TRBV7-2|TRBD1|many
CASSSILGQGPYF
TGTGCCAGCAGCTCGATCCTGGGACAGGGGCCGTACTTC
>TRBJ1-5|TRBV15|TRBD1|many
CATSRGTGGQPQHF
TGTGCCACCAGCAGAGGGACAGGGGGGCAGCCCCAGCATTTT
>TRBJ2-1|TRBV7-7|TRBD2|NA
CASSLDTGLAGAYNEQFF
TGTGCCAGCAGCTTGGATACCGGACTAGCGGGAGCCTACAATGAGCAGTTCTTC
>TRBJ2-1|TRBV6-1|TRBD2|few
CASSSRLAAVGSEQFF
TGTGCCAGCAGCTCAAGGCTAGCGGCCGTCGGAAGCGAGCAGTTCTTC
>TRBJ2-7|TRBV7-2|NA|few
CASSLRPSFYEQYF
TGTGCCAGCAGCTTACGTCCTAGCTTCTACGAGCAGTACTTC
>TRBJ2-3|TRBV29-1|NA|many
CSVDRGRPDTQYF
TGCAGCGTTGATAGGGGGAGACCAGATACGCAGTATTTT
>TRBJ2-1|TRBV27|NA|many
CASSVIVGEQFF
TGTGCCAGCAGTGTGATTGTAGGTGAGCAGTTCTTC
>TRBJ2-5|TRBV12-3/TRBV12-4|TRBD2|few
CASTLAGALSQETQYF
TGTGCCAGCACCCTAGCGGGAGCTTTGAGTCAAGAGACCCAGTACTTC
>TRBJ2-1|TRBV3-1|TRBD2|many
CASSPPRVGSGFQANNEQFF
TGTGCCAGCAGCCCCCCCCGGGTGGGTAGCGGGTTCCAGGCCAACAATGAGCAGTTCTTC
>TRBJ2-6|TRBV7-8|NA|few
CASSLVLARLSGANVLTF
TGTGCCAGCAGCTTAGTTTTGGCTAGACTCTCTGGGGCCAACGTCCTGACTTTC
>TRBJ2-5|TRBV25-1|TRBD2|few
CASSELALAGQETQYF
TGTGCCAGCAGTGAATTAGCGCTAGCGGGACAAGAGACCCAGTACTTC
>TRBJ2-3|TRBV5-6|NA|NA
CASILHRGYTDTQYF
TGTGCCAGCATCCTCCACCGCGGGTACACAGATACGCAGTATTTT
>TRBJ2-1|TRBV3-1|NA|few
CASAPLGGHEQFF
TGTGCCAGCGCGCCTTTGGGGGGACATGAGCAGTTCTTC
>TRBJ1-2|TRBV5-1|NA|many
CASSPRQARYGYTF
TGCGCCAGCAGCCCGCGACAGGCACGCTATGGCTACACCTTC
>TRBJ1-4|TRBV20-1|NA|many
CSAYRVSPNEKLFF
TGCAGTGCTTATAGGGTTTCGCCTAATGAAAAACTGTTTTTT
>TRBJ2-5|TRBV10-3|NA|many
CAISDSKQETQYF
TGTGCCATCAGTGATTCTAAACAAGAGACCCAGTACTTC
>TRBJ1-5|TRBV20-1|NA|NA
CSAPQGGSNQPQHF
TGCAGTGCTCCCCAAGGAGGCAGCAATCAGCCCCAGCATTTT
>TRBJ1-1|TRBV25-1|TRBD1|many
CASSVGQTNTEAFF
TGTGCCAGCAGTGTGGGACAGACGAACACTGAAGCTTTCTTT
>TRBJ2-7|TRBV6-1|NA|many
CASSEAGTKVHEQYF
TGTGCCAGCAGTGAAGCCGGGACAAAAGTCCACGAGCAGTACTTC
>TRBJ2-5|TRBV11-2|NA|NA
CASSNLPTTQYF
TGTGCCAGCAGCAACCTACCCACGACCCAGTACTTC
>TRBJ1-2|TRBV20-1|NA|many
CSARGGNYGYTF
TGCAGTGCTAGGGGGGGTAACTATGGCTACACCTTC
>TRBJ1-1|TRBV25-1|TRBD1|many
CASRDRLDTEAFF
TGTGCCAGCAGGGACAGGCTCGACACTGAAGCTTTCTTT
>TRBJ2-1|TRBV15|TRBD2|NA
CATSRAAGVSYNEQFF
TGTGCCACCAGCAGAGCCGCGGGAGTTTCCTACAATGAGCAGTTCTTC
>TRBJ2-5|TRBV29-1|TRBD2|few
CSVAASGSGETQYF
TGCAGCGTGGCGGCTAGCGGGAGTGGGGAGACCCAGTACTTC
>TRBJ2-3|TRBV7-2|TRBD2|NA
CASSLRVTSGGTDTQYF
TGTGCCAGCAGCTTAAGGGTCACTAGCGGGGGCACAGATACGCAGTATTTT
>TRBJ2-3|TRBV6-5|NA|many
CASSYLLVADTQYF
TGTGCCAGCAGTTACCTACTAGTGGCAGATACGCAGTATTTT
>TRBJ2-2|TRBV28|NA|many
CASSSPGVDTGELFF
TGTGCCAGCAGTTCGCCTGGGGTGGACACCGGGGAGCTGTTTTTT
>TRBJ2-1|TRBV6-5|NA|many
CASSYLPSSYNEQFF
TGTGCCAGCAGTTACCTCCCTAGCTCCTACAATGAGCAGTTCTTC